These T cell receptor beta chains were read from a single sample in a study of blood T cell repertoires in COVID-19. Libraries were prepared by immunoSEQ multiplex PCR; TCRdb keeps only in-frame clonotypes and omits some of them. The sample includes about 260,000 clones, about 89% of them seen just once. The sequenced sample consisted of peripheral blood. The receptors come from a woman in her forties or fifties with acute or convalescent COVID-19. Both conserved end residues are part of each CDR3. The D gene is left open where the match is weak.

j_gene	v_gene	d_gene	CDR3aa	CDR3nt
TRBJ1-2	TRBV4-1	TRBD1	CASSREQGNYGYTF	TGCGCCAGCAGCCGGGAACAGGGGAACTATGGCTACACCTTC
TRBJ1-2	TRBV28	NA	CASSLYSNLGYTF	TGTGCCAGCAGTTTATACAGTAACCTTGGCTACACCTTC
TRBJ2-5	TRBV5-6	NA	CASSLRSGGWEETQYF	TGTGCCAGCAGCTTGAGGAGCGGAGGTTGGGAAGAGACCCAGTACTTC
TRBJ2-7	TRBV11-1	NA	CASSQRYEQYF	TGTGCCAGCAGCCAGAGGTACGAGCAGTACTTC
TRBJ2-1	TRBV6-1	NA	CASSDWWGDYNEQFF	TGTGCCAGCAGTGATTGGTGGGGAGACTACAATGAGCAGTTCTTC
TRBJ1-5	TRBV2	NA	CASSDGEAVYSNQPQHF	TGTGCCAGCAGTGATGGAGAGGCAGTCTATAGCAATCAGCCCCAGCATTTT
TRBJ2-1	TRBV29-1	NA	CSGWSGGAYNEQFF	TGCAGCGGATGGAGCGGAGGGGCCTACAATGAGCAGTTCTTC
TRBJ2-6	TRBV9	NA	CASSVSTGSSGANVLTF	TGTGCCAGCAGCGTGTCGACGGGGAGCTCTGGGGCCAACGTCCTGACTTTC
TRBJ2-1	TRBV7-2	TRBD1	CASPQTGRGSYNEQFF	TGTGCCAGCCCTCAGACAGGGAGAGGGTCCTACAATGAGCAGTTCTTC
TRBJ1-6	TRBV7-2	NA	CASSSSSRGNSPLHF	TGTGCCAGCAGCTCATCGTCCAGAGGCAATTCACCCCTCCACTTT
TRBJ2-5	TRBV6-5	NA	CASSYSAGPQETQYF	TGTGCCAGCAGTTACTCGGCAGGGCCCCAAGAGACCCAGTACTTC
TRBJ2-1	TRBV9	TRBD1	CASSTTGGYNEQFF	TGTGCCAGCAGCACCACAGGGGGTTACAATGAGCAGTTCTTC